In this sample, the clone carrying this T cell receptor (beta chain) turned up a few times. Its antigen is not identified. 5'RACE with constant-segment primers yielded barcoded, UMI-tagged TCR alpha and TCR beta cDNA libraries. TCRdb reprocessed the 5' RACE reads via MiXCR and lists one record per CDR3 protein. The sample lists some 320,000 distinct CDR3 sequences; more than 15% were seen once. This CDR3 is built from 11 residues. The germline V and J ends were trimmed by 5 bases and 12 bases, with 11 bases remaining between them. Per the germline V gene, CDR1 is SEHNR and CDR2 is FQNEAQ (reference sequence). These data originate in a study of T-cell memory formation after mild COVID-19. The study's findings and limits: Prior to infection, memory already included some responding clones, suggesting cross-reactive memory joined.

The clonotype was recovered from a man aged 18 to 35 who had mild COVID-19 (a few samples of this study predate the infection). Cell type and time point are not known. The V call is TRBV7-9, the J call TRBJ2-1, with D perhaps TRBD1 or TRBD2 (5 bases each). The specimen was PBMCs or a T cell subset sorted from them (not recorded which). The CDR3 reads CASSRDASQFF. The CDR3 DNA reads TGTGCCAGCAGCCGGGACGCTTCGCAGTTCTTC.